A selection of T cell receptor beta chains follows, all from one sample in a study of cytomegalovirus exposure and HLA in healthy donors. The data were produced by immunoSEQ multiplex PCR, yet TCRdb's version contains in-frame clones alone and is incomplete. The repertoire has about 110,000 clones, 70% to 75% of them found once; the top ten carry over 3.5%. The material sequenced was PBMCs. The origin of the receptors is a woman in her forties in good health and CMV-seronegative. CDR3s include the opening cysteine and the closing phenylalanine or tryptophan. The D gene is left open where the match is weak. Some rows have no size entry. The others give once, few or many, or a class for an expanded clone.

j_call v_call clone_size d_call cdr3_aa cdr3_nt
TRBJ1-4 TRBV25-1 . . CASSEFGGREKLFF TGTGCCAGCAGTGAATTCGGTGGGAGAGAAAAACTGTTTTTT
TRBJ2-7 TRBV2 . TRBD1 CASSKGQGASYEQYF TGTGCCAGCAGCAAGGGACAGGGGGCGAGCTACGAGCAGTACTTC
TRBJ2-2 TRBV19 . TRBD2 CASSILAAGGTGELFF TGTGCCAGTAGTATTCTGGCAGCGGGGGGCACCGGGGAGCTGTTTTTT
TRBJ2-7 TRBV2 once . CASSAGSAGNSYEQYF TGTGCCAGCAGTGCGGGGAGTGCGGGGAACTCCTACGAGCAGTACTTC
TRBJ1-3 TRBV28 . TRBD1 CASRSPGQDSGNTIYF TGTGCCAGCAGATCCCCGGGACAGGACTCTGGAAACACCATATATTTT
TRBJ2-2 TRBV6-1 few . CASSTGIQTGELFF TGTGCCAGCAGTACCGGGATCCAGACCGGGGAGCTGTTTTTT
TRBJ2-7 TRBV7-9 . TRBD2 CASTWGGIYEQYF TGTGCCAGCACCTGGGGGGGTATCTACGAGCAGTACTTC
TRBJ2-1 TRBV5-1 few TRBD2 CASSGSGGERKFF TGCGCCAGCAGCGGTAGCGGGGGGGAAAGGAAGTTCTTC
TRBJ2-2 TRBV28 . . CASSLSRSGELFF TGTGCCAGCAGTTTGTCTAGATCCGGGGAGCTGTTTTTT
TRBJ2-1 TRBV21-1 . . CASPGTGVVNEQFF TGTGCCAGTCCCGGGACAGGGGTGGTGAATGAGCAGTTCTTC
TRBJ2-7 TRBV9 . . CASSVGAGQTYEQYF TGTGCCAGCAGCGTAGGAGCAGGCCAGACCTACGAGCAGTACTTC
TRBJ1-6 TRBV9 . . CASSVYLGSPLHF TGTGCCAGCAGCGTTTATCTAGGTTCACCCCTCCACTTT
TRBJ1-2 TRBV5-6 . TRBD1 CASSDTTGDNYGYTF TGTGCCAGCAGCGACACGACAGGGGATAACTATGGCTACACCTTC
TRBJ2-1 TRBV10-3 once . CAISVGLLPYNEQFF TGTGCCATCAGTGTAGGACTTCTACCCTACAATGAGCAGTTCTTC
TRBJ2-3 TRBV6-1 . . CASTPTRNTDTQYF TGTGCCAGCACGCCCACACGCAACACAGATACGCAGTATTTT
TRBJ2-7 TRBV6-1 few TRBD2 CASSVRREAGYEQYF TGTGCCAGCAGTGTGCGGCGGGAGGCCGGTTACGAGCAGTACTTC
TRBJ2-7 TRBV6-1 once TRBD2 CASRSTWEGAYEQYF TGTGCCAGCAGGTCTACCTGGGAGGGAGCCTACGAGCAGTACTTC
TRBJ2-5 TRBV5-6 . . CASSPGLETQYF TGTGCCAGCAGCCCCGGTTTGGAGACCCAGTACTTC
TRBJ2-7 TRBV6-1 few TRBD1 CASSQQGAFPEQYF TGTGCCAGCAGCCAACAGGGGGCTTTTCCCGAGCAGTACTTC
TRBJ2-1 TRBV27 . TRBD1 CASSFRTTGGMNEQFF TGTGCCAGCAGTTTCCGGACGACAGGGGGCATGAATGAGCAGTTCTTC
TRBJ1-2 TRBV5-4 . . CASSLNRASYGYTF TGTGCCAGCAGCTTAAACAGGGCCAGCTATGGCTACACCTTC
TRBJ1-6 TRBV6-5 . . CATRRGSSYNSPLHF TGTGCCACACGACGGGGGAGCTCCTATAATTCACCCCTCCACTTT
TRBJ2-5 TRBV28 . . CASSLTGMDRETQYF TGTGCCAGCAGTTTAACAGGGATGGATCGAGAGACCCAGTACTTC
TRBJ2-1 TRBV15 . . CATSSPQGPTYNEQFF TGTGCCACCAGCAGCCCACAGGGACCGACCTACAATGAGCAGTTCTTC
TRBJ2-1 TRBV19 once . CASSLMGGPRNEQFF TGTGCCAGTAGCCTTATGGGGGGGCCTCGCAATGAGCAGTTCTTC
TRBJ2-5 TRBV27 once . CASSHSREETQYF TGTGCCAGCAGCCACTCAAGGGAGGAGACCCAGTACTTC
TRBJ1-2 TRBV10-3 . . CAISDGTHASYTF TGTGCCATCAGCGACGGGACACACGCGAGCTACACCTTC
TRBJ2-5 TRBV9 . . CASSVQGNTQETQYF TGTGCCAGCAGCGTCCAGGGGAACACCCAAGAGACCCAGTACTTC
TRBJ2-6 TRBV6-5 . TRBD1 CASSSPTGAGANVLTF TGTGCCAGCAGTTCCCCAACAGGGGCTGGGGCCAACGTCCTGACTTTC
TRBJ1-1 TRBV19 once . CASRDSPNTEAFF TGTGCCAGTAGAGACAGCCCAAACACTGAAGCTTTCTTT
TRBJ2-2 TRBV19 . . CASSIDRDLRGELFF TGTGCCAGTAGTATAGATCGAGATCTCCGCGGGGAGCTGTTTTTT
TRBJ2-7 TRBV2 . . CASSVGRGGEQYF TGTGCCAGCAGTGTAGGCAGGGGAGGGGAGCAGTACTTC
TRBJ1-1 TRBV12-5 . . CASGQNSGTEAFF TGTGCTAGTGGACAAAACTCGGGGACTGAAGCTTTCTTT
TRBJ2-7 TRBV4-1 . . CASSQEQGRPYEQYF TGCGCCAGCAGCCAAGAGCAGGGGCGACCCTACGAGCAGTACTTC
TRBJ2-1 TRBV2 . TRBD2 CASSDIAGTYNEQFF TGTGCCAGCAGTGATATAGCGGGGACTTACAATGAGCAGTTCTTC
TRBJ2-6 TRBV2 . TRBD2 CASSPGLAVIYSGANVLTF TGTGCCAGCAGTCCGGGACTAGCGGTGATATACTCTGGGGCCAACGTCCTGACTTTC
TRBJ1-4 TRBV7-6 . . CASSLEGGAVEKLFF TGTGCCAGCAGCTTAGAGGGGGGGGCTGTTGAAAAACTGTTTTTT
TRBJ2-6 TRBV5-1 . . CASSLDGWSSGANVLTF TGCGCCAGCAGCTTAGACGGATGGAGCTCTGGGGCCAACGTCCTGACTTTC
TRBJ1-6 TRBV4-1 . . CASSHPPGGRGSYNSPLHF TGCGCCAGCAGCCACCCCCCGGGGGGGAGAGGTTCCTATAATTCACCCCTCCACTTT
TRBJ2-1 TRBV13 . TRBD1 CASSLVQGESYNEQFF TGTGCCAGCAGCTTAGTACAGGGGGAAAGCTACAATGAGCAGTTCTTC
TRBJ2-1 TRBV10-3 . TRBD1 CAISRDRQPNEQFF TGTGCCATCAGCCGGGACAGGCAACCCAATGAGCAGTTCTTC
TRBJ2-3 TRBV2 once TRBD2 CADTLAALFTDTQYF TGTGCCGACACACTAGCGGCATTGTTCACAGATACGCAGTATTTT
TRBJ1-2 TRBV30 . TRBD1 CAWSHGTGGGYTF TGTGCCTGGAGTCACGGGACAGGGGGAGGCTACACCTTC
TRBJ2-5 TRBV10-3 few TRBD1 CAISESTGVEQETQYF TGTGCCATCAGTGAGTCGACAGGGGTGGAGCAAGAGACCCAGTACTTC
TRBJ2-5 TRBV5-4 few . CASSFTSETQYF TGTGCCAGCAGCTTTACGAGCGAGACCCAGTACTTC
TRBJ1-2 TRBV28 . TRBD1 CASRGQGASYGYTF TGTGCCTCAAGGGGGCAGGGGGCTAGCTATGGCTACACCTTC
TRBJ2-2 TRBV2 few TRBD2 CASSMISTSGRAGELFF TGTGCCAGCAGTATGATTTCGACTAGCGGGAGAGCCGGGGAGCTGTTTTTT
TRBJ2-3 TRBV10-3 . . CAISERSGNSDTQYF TGTGCCATCAGTGAGCGGTCGGGAAATTCAGATACGCAGTATTTT
TRBJ2-5 TRBV5-4 . TRBD2 CASSPPGGGETQYF TGTGCCAGCAGCCCACCCGGGGGGGGTGAGACCCAGTACTTC
TRBJ2-3 TRBV19 . . CASSTQGSTDTQYF TGTGCCAGTAGTACCCAGGGATCCACAGATACGCAGTATTTT
TRBJ2-7 TRBV28 . TRBD1 CASSRTGSRSEQYF TGTGCCAGCAGTAGGACAGGGAGTCGGTCCGAGCAGTACTTC
TRBJ1-6 TRBV27 . . CASTQGTYNSPLHF TGTGCCAGCACCCAGGGGACCTATAATTCACCCCTCCACTTT